Presented here are 22 T cell receptor beta chains from one specimen sequenced in a study of regulatory T cells in long-lasting Graves disease. This sample's time point: newly diagnosed GD, antithyroid drugs for less than 3 months. Following extraction of RNA from PBMCs, that RNA was used to make the TCR library. TCR beta libraries were built with iRepertoire HTBI primers and Arm-PCR of CDR3 regions. TCRdb re-called the multiplex PCR reads with MiXCR, one entry per CDR3 protein. The sample includes hundreds of thousands of distinct CDR3 sequences, 16% of them seen just once. The data were also submitted as part of a second study, on T cells in Graves' hyperthyroidism and ophthalmopathy.

The starting material was peripheral blood mononuclear cells (PBMCs), obtained at new diagnosis, from a patient treated with antithyroid drugs. Receptors were obtained from a woman between 25 and 40 years old with Graves disease.

This clonotype was recorded at least ten times. Written as DNA, the CDR3 is TGTGCCAGCAGCTTATACGGGAACACTGAAGCTTTCTTT. Protein sequence: CASSLYGNTEAFF. The chain joins TRBV7-2 to TRBJ1-1; no reliable D call. V gave up 2 bases and J gave up 1 base, with 5 bases separating them. Per germline, CDR1 SGHTA and CDR2 FQGNSA. CDR3 length: 13 residues. Complete variable domain (other parts from reference TRBV7-2 and TRBJ1-1): GAGVSQSPSNKVTEKGKDVELRCDPISGHTALYWYRQSLGQGLEFLIYFQGNSAPDKSGLPSDRFSAERTGGSVSTLTIQRTQQEDSAVYLCASSLYGNTEAFFGQGTRLTVV.

This clonotype has only one observation. The rearrangement joins TRBV2 to TRBJ2-7, with 13 bases matching TRBD2. Per the germline V gene, CDR1 is SNHLY and CDR2 is FYNNEI. The CDR3 has 18 amino acids. V lost 6 bases to trimming and J lost 2 bases; unmatched junction nucleotides: 13. CDR3 loop: CASSRPGLAGTRAYEQYF. CDR3 DNA: TGTGCCAGCAGCCGCCCGGGACTAGCGGGAACTAGAGCCTACGAGCAGTACTTC.

This clonotype turned up a few times. The chain is built from TRBV5-6 and TRBJ2-3; weak D call: TRBD1 (6 bases). Germline V gives CDR1 SGHDT, CDR2 YYEEEE. Trimming removed 0 bases from V and 6 bases from J, with 17 bases in between. The CDR3 runs to 16 residues. The CDR3 region has the DNA TGTGCCAGCAGCTTGGCAGCAGGGGCTCCCACTGATACGCAGTATTTT. Amino acid sequence: CASSLAAGAPTDTQYF.

In its sample, this clonotype was seen many times. The gene calls are TRBV6-1 and TRBJ2-2, with TRBD2 matching 7 bases. The J segment lost 5 bases and the V segment lost 7 bases, leaving 7 bases of the junction unmatched. Germline assignment: CDR1 MNHNS and CDR2 SASEGT. The CDR3 is made up of 14 amino acids. The CDR3 region has the DNA TGTGCCAGCAATCCCGGGACTATGACCGGGGAGCTGTTTTTT. Translated, it gives CASNPGTMTGELFF.

This clonotype was observed at least ten times. The V call is TRBV20-1, the J call TRBJ1-5; weak D call: TRBD1 (5 bases). This CDR3 is 14 amino acids long. Trimming took off 6 bases at V and 6 bases at J, with 18 bases between the two ends. The germline V gene encodes CDR1 DFQATT and CDR2 SNEGSKA (reference sequence). This CDR3 is CSARSGPTIQPQHF. The CDR3 nucleotides are TGCAGTGCAAGATCGGGACCGACGATTCAGCCCCAGCATTTT.

This clonotype was observed many times. The rearrangement links TRBV20-1 to TRBJ2-5; 12 bases agree with TRBD2. The germline gives CDR1 DFQATT, CDR2 SNEGSKA (reference sequence). The CDR3 runs to 17 residues. The V gene end was trimmed by 4 bases and the J gene end by 2 bases; junction bases not matched to a gene: 11. This CDR3 reads CSAKLAGGHQPQETQYF. The DNA for the CDR3 is TGCAGTGCTAAACTAGCGGGAGGTCACCAACCTCAAGAGACCCAGTACTTC.

This clonotype was counted only a few times. This chain joins TRBV10-3 and TRBJ1-4, with D unclear. Germline V CDR1 and CDR2: ENHRY, SYGVKD. Trimming took 4 bases from V and 5 from J, leaving 8 bases between them. The CDR3 is made up of 13 amino acids. CDR3 coding DNA: TGTGCCATCAGTGGAGGGTTCAATGAAAAACTGTTTTTT. Its protein is CAISGGFNEKLFF.

V usage is TRBV6-2 or TRBV6-3 and J usage is TRBJ2-2, with D maybe TRBD2 (5 bases). The length of the CDR3 is 13 residues. CDR1 MNHEY and CDR2 SVGEGT come from the germline V gene. V was pared by 5 bases and J by 5 bases, with 9 bases between. The chain's CDR3 is CASSVRRTGELFF. DNA for the CDR3: TGTGCCAGCAGTGTCCGGAGGACCGGGGAGCTGTTTTTT.

The chain is built from TRBV5-1 and TRBJ2-7; D possibly matches TRBD1 or TRBD2 (6 bases each). Germline V gene data show CDR1 as SGHRS and CDR2 as YFSETQ. V was pared by 6 bases and J by 7 bases, with 23 bases between. This CDR3 is built from 15 residues. This CDR3 is CASTARGDPYNEQYF. The CDR3 bases are TGCGCCAGCACCGCTAGGGGGGACCCCTACAATGAGCAGTACTTC.

This clonotype occurred many times. This chain uses TRBV2 with TRBJ1-2, with 9 positions matching TRBD1. The CDR3 length is 16 residues. Germline V lookup: CDR1 SNHLY, CDR2 FYNNEI. J was trimmed by 8 bases and V by 7 bases; bases with no gene match: 17. The CDR3 loop is CASTFWDRAGSRGYTF. As DNA, the CDR3 is TGTGCCAGCACTTTTTGGGACAGGGCAGGTTCGAGAGGCTACACCTTC.

This chain uses TRBV12-3 or TRBV12-4 with TRBJ2-1; unclear D gene. The CDR3 totals 13 residues. Deletions cut 1 base from V and 7 bases from J, with 8 bases between. The CDR3 DNA follows: TGTGCCAGCAGTTTAGGGTTCGTAAATGAGCAGTTCTTC. It yields the protein CASSLGFVNEQFF.

Concerning this clonotype itself: A much larger clonotype is one base distant, so this may be a read error. V and J are TRBV9 and TRBJ1-2; D is perhaps TRBD1 (5 bases). The germline gives CDR1 SGDLS, CDR2 YYNGEE. V lost 0 bases and J 2 bases, leaving 5 bases between the germline ends. The length of the CDR3 is 13 residues. CDR3 sequence: CASSVGDNYGYTF. CDR3 nucleotide sequence: TGTGCCAGCAGCGTAGGGGACAACTATGGCTACACCTTC.

The chain joins TRBV20-1 to TRBJ1-3; the D is unclear. This CDR3 has 13 residues. Germline V lookup: CDR1 DFQATT, CDR2 SNEGSKA (reference sequence). Trimming took 5 bases from V and 0 from J, leaving 8 bases between them. In DNA form, the CDR3 reads TGCAGTGCTCCGGGAAACTCTGGAAACACCATATATTTT. It encodes CSAPGNSGNTIYF.

On this clonotype: This may come from a read error, since a much larger clone is one base off. The chain employs TRBV7-2 and TRBJ2-7, with D perhaps TRBD2 (5 bases). V lost 2 bases to trimming and J lost 3 bases, with 17 bases between them. Looked up from germline, CDR1 is SGHTA and CDR2 is FQGNSA. This CDR3 is 16 amino acids long. CDR3 in amino acids: CASSLSLQASYYEQYF. CDR3 DNA: TGTGCCAGCAGCTTATCTCTTCAGGCTAGCTACTACGAGCAGTACTTC. The variable domain in full, with the rest retrieved from reference TRBV7-2 and TRBJ2-7, is GAGVSQSPSNKVTEKGKDVELRCDPISGHTALYWYRQSLGQGLEFLIYFQGNSAPDKSGLPSDRFSAERTGGSVSTLTIQRTQQEDSAVYLCASSLSLQASYYEQYFGPGTRLTVT.

The count of this clonotype is one. V and J are TRBV19 and TRBJ1-1; D ambiguous. The germline V gene has CDR1 LNHDA and CDR2 SQIVND (reference sequence). This CDR3 has 15 residues. V gave up 1 base and J gave up 4 bases, with 13 bases separating them. CDR3 sequence reads: CASSIALSLGTEAFF. The CDR3 nucleotides read TGTGCCAGTAGTATAGCGCTATCTTTGGGCACTGAAGCTTTCTTT. The entire variable domain, with the rest obtained from reference TRBV19 and TRBJ1-1, is as follows: DGGITQSPKYLFRKEGQNVTLSCEQNLNHDAMYWYRQDPGQGLRLIYYSQIVNDFQKGDIAEGYSVSREKKESFPLTVTSAQKNPTAFYLCASSIALSLGTEAFFGQGTRLTVV.

This clonotype was seen a few times. V gene TRBV15 combines with J gene TRBJ2-2; 7 positions agree with TRBD1. Trimming at V came to 5 bases and at J to 6 bases, leaving 9 bases not matched to a gene. The germline V gene encodes CDR1 LNHNV and CDR2 YYDKDF (reference sequence). CDR3 length: 15 amino acids. The CDR3 is CATSGLGQPAGELFF. CDR3 bases: TGTGCCACCAGCGGCCTGGGACAGCCTGCCGGGGAGCTGTTTTTT.

This clonotype was observed many times. V usage is TRBV28 and J usage is TRBJ1-5, with no clear D. The V and J ends lost 7 bases and 1 base respectively, with 11 bases between them. Germline loops: CDR1 MDHEN, CDR2 SYDVKM. The CDR3 consists of 14 residues. The CDR3 bases are TGTGCCAGCACCGTACTAGGGAGCAATCAGCCCCAGCATTTT. This codes for CASTVLGSNQPQHF.

This clonotype showed up many times. The J gene is TRBJ1-2, the V gene TRBV28, with D perhaps matching TRBD1 (5 bases). Germline CDR1 and CDR2: MDHEN and SYDVKM. V was shortened by 8 bases and J by 2 bases, with 18 bases between the two germline ends. The CDR3 runs to 15 residues. The DNA of the CDR3 is TGTGCCAGCCGCGGAGAGAGGCAGGGCAACTATGGCTACACCTTC. Protein: CASRGERQGNYGYTF.

In this sample, this clonotype turned up a few times. The chain carries TRBV4-1 and TRBJ2-5; D possibly corresponds to TRBD2 (5 bases). CDR3 length: 14 amino acids. V was clipped by 4 bases and J by 5 bases, with 14 bases between them. Germline CDR1 reads MGHRA; CDR2 reads YSYEKL. The CDR3 sequence is CASSPSNSVETQYF. The CDR3 DNA reads as TGCGCCAGCAGCCCATCGAATAGCGTTGAGACCCAGTACTTC.

This clonotype appeared a few times. J is TRBJ1-1 and V is TRBV10-3, with 10 bases matching TRBD1. The CDR3 is made up of 12 amino acids. V trimming: 4 bases; J trimming: 11 bases; junction bases outside the gene matches: 4. Germline CDR1 ENHRY, CDR2 SYGVKD. In DNA, the CDR3 is TGTGCCATCAGTGGACAGGGGGCCGGGGCTTTCTTT. Translation: CAISGQGAGAFF.

This clonotype was counted at least ten times. V usage is TRBV12-3 or TRBV12-4 and J usage is TRBJ1-4, with a weak D call TRBD1 (5 bases). V was clipped by 6 bases and J by 3 bases, with 14 bases between them. CDR3 length: 15 amino acids. The CDR3 loop is CASRRRGSANEKLFF. The DNA of the CDR3 is TGTGCCAGCAGAAGACGGGGGTCGGCTAATGAAAAACTGTTTTTT.

J is TRBJ2-2 and V is TRBV3-1; no reliable D call. The germline V and J ends were trimmed by 5 bases and 5 bases, with 12 bases remaining between them. The length of the CDR3 is 14 residues. CDR1 is LGHDT, CDR2 YNNKEL, per germline (reference sequence). The CDR3 reads CASSDPRATGELFF. In DNA, the CDR3 is TGTGCCAGCAGCGACCCCCGGGCAACCGGGGAGCTGTTTTTT.